This paragraph covers one TCR beta chain sequence. Its antigen is currently not known. No quality values exist for individual bases; no much larger clone is one base distant. The CDR3 contains 13 residues, cysteine and phenylalanine counted. Only the CDR3 part of the read is kept: 39 bases, read in frame from the first base. The germline V gene (reference sequence) supplies CDR1 LNHNV and CDR2 YYDKDF. Trimming leaves V shorter by 3 bases and J shorter by 8 bases, with the junction holding 6 bases beyond the gene matches. These data belong to a study of cytomegalovirus exposure and HLA in healthy donors (dated by TCRdb to the late 2010s). Describing the broader study: According to an earlier analysis of a few hundred of the donors, about 179 million T cells yielded 100 million or so unique TCR beta sequences and more than 250 Gb of sequence data. An early release that covered several hundred HLA-typed donors contained about 300 gigabases of sequencing data and 75 million to 100 million unique TCR sequences. On average, roughly 240,000 unique TCR beta nucleotide sequences were sequenced per donor among some 420 genotyped donors of the cohort, with around 19% of those sequences being non-productive. HLA typing included class I and class II loci at four-digit resolution. Typing coverage differed by locus: A, B, C, DRB1 and DQB1 were typed in about 620-630 donors, DQA1 in about 560, DPA1 in 600 to 610, and DPB1 in approximately 450. A later analysis re-analyzed previously published TCR beta repertoires from hundreds of donors and added high-resolution HLA genotyping to study TCR occurrence patterns. A later genetic analysis used genome-wide SNP genotypes for about 65% of the 666 donors, treating that subset as a discovery cohort. Rather than drawing on any new phenotypic data, the later analysis identified candidate immune exposures from TCR beta sequences and the way those sequences occurred across donors. The study profiled the T cell repertoires of approximately 700 subjects by immunosequencing and related them to cytomegalovirus serostatus. Besides the first cohort of 666 subjects, a separate validation cohort made up of 120 different subjects was used. An earlier analysis of roughly 580 of the donors used high-throughput TCR beta sequencing to judge whether each TCR beta V gene segment behaved as functional or pseudogenic. Among the 398 genotyped donors, 75% to 90% belonged to the genetic ancestry cluster associated with self-reported Caucasian donors. Roughly 5 DR-DQ haplotypes were handled as single units for association and clustering, since linkage in the cohort was strong. Every discovery cohort repertoire had been produced on one sequencing platform. To predict cytomegalovirus infection status, the study brought together high-throughput TCR immunosequencing, statistical association of individual TCRs with disease status, and machine learning. The aim of the study was to test whether cataloging public T cell receptors could identify signatures of past pathogen exposure. Donor age, sex, ethnicity and CMV serostatus were compiled alongside the repertoire data. On the study overall, not on this receptor specifically: HLA typing was unavailable for some donors at each locus, so association tests used only the typed subset. A later genetic analysis reported fewer N-insertions in productive TCRs among donors in an Asian-associated ancestry cluster than the roughly 650-donor mean. In this cohort, only TCR beta chains were sequenced, and detectable features were limited by the absence of alpha or paired-chain data. Most CMV-associated TCR beta chains appeared to be HLA-restricted in a later analysis, and the HLA associations seemed to be driven largely by CMV exposure. Cytomegalovirus status was reported to be diagnosed by the classifier with high specificity and sensitivity in both the original and validation cohorts. A later analysis reported that several top co-occurrence clusters appeared linked to parvovirus B19, influenza, CMV and Epstein-Barr virus. In vitro tests confirmed that a few of the cytomegalovirus-associated TCR beta chains recognize cytomegalovirus antigens. A cluster of highly shared sequence variants was judged likely to represent a technical artifact of the sequencing pipeline. A later analysis found that TCR association rates varied across HLA loci, with DRB1 alleles showing the most associated TCRs and HLA-C alleles the fewest. It was suggested by the authors that the approach could potentially be generalized to other disease states and immunological phenotypes. Some IMGT-functional V segments, including TRBV6-2 and TRBV6-3, could not be distinguished by the 87-base-pair reads and were therefore excluded. Seventeen rarely observed V segments, including chromosome 9 orphons, were excluded from the earlier analysis of some 590 of the donors because counts were too low. In the study, about 150 TCR beta chains were listed as associated with cytomegalovirus. In an earlier analysis of around 600 of the donors, most TCR beta V segments were observed in productive rearrangements about 87% or about 30% of the time, broadly matching IMGT annotations. A further reported finding was that TCR beta sequences accurately predicted the HLA-A and HLA-B alleles for most subjects in the first cohort. In a later analysis, HLA-associated TCR beta chains were found to be more clonally expanded and to have lower generation probabilities than equally common non-associated chains. Immune exposure information for the cohort was limited to CMV serostatus. In a later genetic analysis, a missense DCLRE1C variant was associated with V-gene and J-gene trimming of TCR beta chains, and the association was replicated in an independent cohort. A later analysis associated 15,000 or so TCR beta sequences with specific HLA alleles at a false discovery rate of 0.05. The presence/absence analyses assumed that sequencing depth was roughly uniform across donors, and that assumption may not be true. While some public TCRs were present in many individuals, most TCR sequences turned up only very rarely across donors. Correlated functional status among segregating V segments might be attributable to linkage disequilibrium, but an unknown experimental factor could not be ruled out. When HLA alleles, especially DR and DQ, strongly co-occurred, attributing TCR associations to individual alleles was difficult.

In total, more than 500 healthy bone marrow donors made up the cohort. At the time of sampling, all cohort members were nominally healthy, though unrecorded immune exposures were likely present. The donor tested CMV seronegative and was one of the 352 seronegative cohort members. A peripheral blood sample was collected from each donor, and TCR beta sequencing was performed on peripheral blood mononuclear cells. Genomic DNA was extracted from the blood cell samples with the Qiagen DNeasy Blood Extraction Kit. Receptor libraries were prepared by the immunoSEQ multiplex PCR assay. The multiplex PCR relied on a mix of 60 forward primers for TCR Vbeta segments and 13 reverse primers for TCR Jbeta segments. The CDR3 region of rearranged TCR beta genes was amplified from genomic DNA by a multiplex PCR assay. The Illumina HiSeq System was used to sequence the amplified TCR beta libraries as 87-base-pair reads. The original methods were these. A later analysis counted tens of millions of unique TCR beta chains across the 550 to 700 repertoires, and about 10 million of these chains were shared by at least two donors. Raw reads were error-corrected and collapsed into unique sequences by a nearest-neighbor algorithm in which closely related sequences were merged to remove PCR and sequencing errors. Alignment of CDR3 sequences to IMGT reference sequences was used to assign V, D and J gene segments. For a sequence to be retained, at least a six-nucleotide match to both a V gene segment and a J gene segment was required. A rearrangement was called productive if the CDR3 had no stop codons and remained in frame with V and J, and every other rearrangement was called non-productive. Following IMGT convention, CDR3 was defined as the stretch from the second conserved V-encoded cysteine up to the conserved J-encoded phenylalanine. The earlier analysis of some 600 of the donors excluded sequences that lacked an unambiguous match to a single V gene segment. An earlier analysis of 587 of the donors called V segments functional above 56.7% productive rearrangements and segregating when the between-donor standard deviation exceeded 5%. A statistical classification framework was built for diagnosing cytomegalovirus status from the catalog of TCR beta chain sequences. A later analysis assigned V and J genes by comparing TCR nucleotide sequences with IMGT/GENE-DB human TR gene sequences. A later analysis assigned CDR3 sequences and most-parsimonious VDJ recombination scenarios with the TCRdist pipeline. In a later analysis, each TCR beta chain was defined by its CDR3 amino acid sequence together with its V-gene family, and reads lacking a unique V-gene family were excluded. As a way to deal with suspected cross-contamination and a sequencing artifact, a later analysis dropped 640 or so nucleotide sequences that were highly shared and had low generation probability. For each public chain, a later analysis derived a clonal expansion index from normalized ranks of inferred template counts within each repertoire. In a later analysis, generation probabilities were computed with a VDJ recombination model fitted to out-of-frame rearrangements, and the resulting probabilities were checked against IGoR. In a later analysis, hypergeometric tests were used to score TCR-TCR, TCR-HLA and TCR-CMV co-occurrence, with a repertoire-size bias correction applied to TCR pairs. To estimate false discovery rates, a later analysis permuted the HLA or CMV assignments 20 times. A later analysis grouped co-occurring TCRs with DBSCAN, adding TCRdist sequence similarity when clustering within HLA-allele-positive subsets. For co-occurrence clustering, repertoires with fewer than 30,000 or more than 120,000 public chains were excluded, along with a handful of repertoires with anomalous nucleotide sharing. The table comes from immuneACCESS by way of TCRdb, which keeps in-frame sequences with V and J called. Part of the clones is missing from these tables; in studies checked, under half for an unresolved V gene and the rest for unknown reasons. V, J and clone size reflect that table, while D and trimming were determined from the DNA. Within this sample are around 150,000 clones, with 60% to 80% of them counted one time only. The ten largest account for about 1.5% of the sample.

Sequencing input: PBMCs. Recombination linked TRBV15 to TRBJ1-1, with 7 middle bases fitting TRBD1. The receptor was isolated from a woman aged 25 to 39 in good health and CMV-seronegative. The DNA is TGTGCCACCAGCAGGCCGGGACAGCTAGAAGCTTTCTTT. It codes for CATSRPGQLEAFF.